A selection of T cell receptor beta chains follows, all from one sample in a study of blood T cells in healthy people across ages. TCRdb re-called the 5' RACE reads through MiXCR, storing one row per CDR3 protein. This table holds roughly 2 million distinct CDR3 sequences, around 50% found once. The sequenced sample consisted of blood. The receptors shown here come from a woman aged 40-49 years in good health. Both conserved end residues are part of each CDR3. The D gene is left open where the match is weak. Some rows have no size entry. The others give once, few or many, or a class for an expanded clone.

clone_size	v_call	j_call	d_call	cdr3_nt	cdr3_aa
few	TRBV10-3	TRBJ2-7	TRBD1	TGTGCCATCAGCGGACAGGCCAGCTCCTACGAGCAGTACTTC	CAISGQASSYEQYF
NA	TRBV5-1	TRBJ2-3	TRBD1	TGCGCCAGCAGCTTGGAGGGGGCCATGAATACGCAGTATTTT	CASSLEGAMNTQYF
few	TRBV5-1	TRBJ2-1	NA	TGCGCCAGCAGCCTCCTCTCAACAGGACTCAGTTACAATGAGCAGTTCTTC	CASSLLSTGLSYNEQFF
NA	TRBV27	TRBJ1-2	NA	TGTGCCAGCGGGGGACGGCTGTATGGCTACACCTTC	CASGGRLYGYTF
NA	TRBV11-2	TRBJ2-6	TRBD1	TGTGCCAGCAGCTCGACGATGGGACAGGGCCTCTCTGGGGCCAACGTCCTGACTTTC	CASSSTMGQGLSGANVLTF
once	TRBV20-1	TRBJ2-1	TRBD1	TGCAGTGCCCCGGACAGGGGTACCTACAATGAGCAGTTCTTC	CSAPDRGTYNEQFF
many	TRBV12-3/TRBV12-4	TRBJ2-5	NA	TGTGCCAGCAGCTTCGGGCCACAAGAGACCCAGTACTTC	CASSFGPQETQYF
NA	TRBV20-1	TRBJ2-1	NA	TGCAGTGCTAGGGTTGGGAGCAATGAGCAGTTCTTC	CSARVGSNEQFF
NA	TRBV9	TRBJ1-2	TRBD1	TGTGCCAGCAGCGTAGGAGGACAGGGGGCGCGAGGCTACACCTTC	CASSVGGQGARGYTF
few	TRBV4-3	TRBJ1-6	NA	TGCGCCAGCAGCCAAGATATAATAGCTTCACCCCTCCACTTT	CASSQDIIASPLHF
few	TRBV3-1	TRBJ2-3	NA	TGTGCCAGCAGCCAAGGACGACTCTTCGGAGATACGCAGTATTTT	CASSQGRLFGDTQYF
NA	TRBV25-1	TRBJ1-1	NA	TGTGCCAGCAGTGAATTCTCCCAAATCGGCACTGAAGCTTTCTTT	CASSEFSQIGTEAFF
NA	TRBV4-3	TRBJ2-1	TRBD2	TGCGCCAGCAGCCAGGAGCCTGCCGTTAGCGGGGGGGGCAATGAGCAGTTCTTC	CASSQEPAVSGGGNEQFF
NA	TRBV7-2	TRBJ1-2	NA	TGTGCCAGCAGCTTAGACCAGGGCAGGACCTATGGCTACACCTTC	CASSLDQGRTYGYTF
NA	TRBV11-2	TRBJ2-1	NA	TGTGCCAGCAGCTCCCGCAGGAGCCCCTCAGCTTCCAATGAGCAGTTCTTC	CASSSRRSPSASNEQFF
NA	TRBV12-3/TRBV12-4	TRBJ2-1	TRBD1	TGTGCCAGCAGTCCGGGACAGGGGTTTTCCAATGAGCAGTTCTTC	CASSPGQGFSNEQFF
few	TRBV4-3	TRBJ1-4	NA	TGTGCCAGCAGCCAGGACGGGGGAAAACTGTTTTTT	CASSQDGGKLFF
NA	TRBV27	TRBJ2-5	TRBD2	TGTGCCAGCAGTCGGGCTAGCGGGGGGCAAGAGACCCAGTACTTC	CASSRASGGQETQYF
NA	TRBV7-8	TRBJ2-1	TRBD1	TGTGCCAGCAGCTTAGTTGGACAGGGGGATGATGAGCAGTTCTTC	CASSLVGQGDDEQFF
NA	TRBV9	TRBJ1-1	NA	TGTGCCAGCAGCCCCCGAGGGGGAGGGAACACTGAAGCTTTCTTT	CASSPRGGGNTEAFF
NA	TRBV5-1	TRBJ1-1	TRBD1	TGCGCCAGCAGCTTCGGAGGGGACAGGGGGGCGGCCACTGAAGCTTTCTTT	CASSFGGDRGAATEAFF
NA	TRBV6-6	TRBJ1-2	NA	TGTGCCAGCTTCTCAGCAGGAGAGAACTATGGCTACACCTTC	CASFSAGENYGYTF
NA	TRBV10-3	TRBJ1-1	TRBD1	TGTGCCATCAGTGAACTACAGGGGGCCACTGAAGCTTTCTTT	CAISELQGATEAFF
few	TRBV7-3	TRBJ2-3	NA	TGTGCCAGCAGCTTAATGAGCGCGGACCGGAATACGCAGTATTTT	CASSLMSADRNTQYF
NA	TRBV28	TRBJ2-7	TRBD1	TGTGCCAGCAGGCCGCAGGGGGCGACCACCTACGAGCAGTACTTC	CASRPQGATTYEQYF
NA	TRBV12-3/TRBV12-4	TRBJ2-5	TRBD1	TGTGCCAGCAGTCGACTGGGACAGATGCAAGAGACCCAGTACTTC	CASSRLGQMQETQYF
NA	TRBV6-2/TRBV6-3	TRBJ2-5	TRBD1	TGTGCCAGCCGGGAGCCGGGACAGGGAGAGACCCAGTACTTC	CASREPGQGETQYF
NA	TRBV4-1	TRBJ2-5	TRBD1	TGCGCCAGCAGCCAAGCCGGGACAGGGGAAGAGACCCAGTACTTC	CASSQAGTGEETQYF
NA	TRBV12-3/TRBV12-4	TRBJ2-3	NA	TGTGCCAGCAGAGGGGGGGGCCTCGATACGCAGTATTTT	CASRGGGLDTQYF
NA	TRBV29-1	TRBJ2-7	NA	TGCAGCGTTGGTCGCCGGGGCCCAGCGGACGAGCAGTACTTC	CSVGRRGPADEQYF
few	TRBV6-2/TRBV6-3	TRBJ2-1	NA	TGTGCCAGCAGATCAGGACAAAGGGAGCAGTTCTTC	CASRSGQREQFF
few	TRBV4-3	TRBJ2-1	NA	TGCGCCAGCAGCCGGGGCTTTTCCGGGGTCGTCTATGAGCAGTTCTTC	CASSRGFSGVVYEQFF
NA	TRBV10-3	TRBJ1-2	TRBD1	TGTGCCATCAGTGAGTCAGACAGGGAGGTTAATGGCTACACCTTC	CAISESDREVNGYTF
NA	TRBV6-5	TRBJ2-7	NA	TGTGCCAGCGGCTACGGGGAAATCTCCTACGAGCAGTACTTC	CASGYGEISYEQYF
few	TRBV20-1	TRBJ1-5	NA	TGCAGTGCTAGAGCAGAGGGTTGGGGAGGAAATCAGCCCCAGCATTTT	CSARAEGWGGNQPQHF
NA	TRBV7-2	TRBJ1-4	NA	TGTGCCAGCAGCTTAGTTTCCTCAACTAATGAAAAACTGTTTTTT	CASSLVSSTNEKLFF
NA	TRBV20-1	TRBJ2-4	NA	TGCGGTGCTGGGGCTGAGCAAAGCCAGTACTTC	CGAGAEQSQYF